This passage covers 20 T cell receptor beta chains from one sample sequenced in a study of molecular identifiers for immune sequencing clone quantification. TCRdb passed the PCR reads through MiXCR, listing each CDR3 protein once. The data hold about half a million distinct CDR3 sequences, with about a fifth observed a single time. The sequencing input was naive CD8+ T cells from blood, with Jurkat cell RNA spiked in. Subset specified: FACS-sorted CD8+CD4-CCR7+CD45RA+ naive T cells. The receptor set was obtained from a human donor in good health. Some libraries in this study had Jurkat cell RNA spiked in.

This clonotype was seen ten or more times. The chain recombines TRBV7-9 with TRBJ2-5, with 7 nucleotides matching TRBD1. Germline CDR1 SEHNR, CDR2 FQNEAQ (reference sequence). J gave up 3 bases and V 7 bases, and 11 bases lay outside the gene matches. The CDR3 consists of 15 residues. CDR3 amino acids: CASNSQGQGEETQYF. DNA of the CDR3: TGTGCCAGCAACTCCCAAGGGCAGGGGGAAGAGACCCAGTACTTC. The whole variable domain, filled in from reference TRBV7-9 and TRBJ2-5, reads DTGVSQNPRHKITKRGQNVTFRCDPISEHNRLYWYRQTLGQGPEFLTYFQNEAQLEKSRLLSDRFSAERPKGSFSTLEIQRTEQGDSAMYLCASNSQGQGEETQYFGPGTRLLVL.

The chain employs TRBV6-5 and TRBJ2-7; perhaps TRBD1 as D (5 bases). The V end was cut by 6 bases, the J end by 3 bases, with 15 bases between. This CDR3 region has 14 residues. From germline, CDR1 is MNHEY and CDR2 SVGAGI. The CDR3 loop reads CASSSSGWYYEQYF. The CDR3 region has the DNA TGTGCCAGCAGCTCCTCAGGGTGGTACTACGAGCAGTACTTC.

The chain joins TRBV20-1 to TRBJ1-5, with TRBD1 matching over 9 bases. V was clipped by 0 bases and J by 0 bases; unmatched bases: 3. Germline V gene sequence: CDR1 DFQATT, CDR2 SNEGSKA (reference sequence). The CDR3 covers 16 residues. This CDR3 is CSARDYRGHSNQPQHF. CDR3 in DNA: TGCAGTGCTAGAGATTACAGGGGGCATAGCAATCAGCCCCAGCATTTT.

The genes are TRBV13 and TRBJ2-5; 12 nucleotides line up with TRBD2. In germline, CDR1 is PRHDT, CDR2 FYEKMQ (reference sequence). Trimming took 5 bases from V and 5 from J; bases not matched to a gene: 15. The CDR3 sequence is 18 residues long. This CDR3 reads CASSPFGLAGFNTETQYF. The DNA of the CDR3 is TGTGCCAGCAGCCCGTTTGGACTAGCGGGATTCAATACGGAGACCCAGTACTTC.

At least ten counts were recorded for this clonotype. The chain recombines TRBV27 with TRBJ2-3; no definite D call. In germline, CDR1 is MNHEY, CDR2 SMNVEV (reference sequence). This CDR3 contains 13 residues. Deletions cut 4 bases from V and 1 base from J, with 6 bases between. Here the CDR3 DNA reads TGTGCCAGCAGTTGGAAGGGCACAGATACGCAGTATTTT. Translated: CASSWKGTDTQYF.

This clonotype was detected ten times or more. CDR3 protein: CASSQDFRGHEQYF. CDR3 DNA: TGCGCCAGCAGCCAAGATTTCAGGGGGCACGAGCAGTACTTC. V is TRBV4-3 and J is TRBJ2-7; 8 nucleotides match TRBD1. Unmatched junction bases numbered 3, after V lost 0 bases and J lost 5 bases. Germline-derived CDR1 and CDR2 are LGHNA and YSLEER. CDR3 length: 14 residues.

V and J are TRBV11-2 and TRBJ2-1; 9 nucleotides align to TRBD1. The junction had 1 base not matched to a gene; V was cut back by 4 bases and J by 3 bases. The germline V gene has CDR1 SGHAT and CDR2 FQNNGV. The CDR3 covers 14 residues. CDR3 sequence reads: CASSWGQGYNEQFF. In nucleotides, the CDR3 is TGTGCCAGCAGCTGGGGACAGGGCTACAATGAGCAGTTCTTC.

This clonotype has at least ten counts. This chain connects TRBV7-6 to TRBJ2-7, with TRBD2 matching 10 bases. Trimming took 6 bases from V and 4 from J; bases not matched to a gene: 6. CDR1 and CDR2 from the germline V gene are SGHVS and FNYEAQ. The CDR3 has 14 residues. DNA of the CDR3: TGTGCCAGCAGTTTGAGCGGGAGGGCGTACGAGCAGTACTTC. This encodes CASSLSGRAYEQYF. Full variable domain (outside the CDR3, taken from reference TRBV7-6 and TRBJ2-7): GAGVSQSPRYKVTKRGQDVALRCDPISGHVSLYWYRQALGQGPEFLTYFNYEAQQDKSGLPNDRFSAERPEGSISTLTIQRTEQRDSAMYRCASSLSGRAYEQYFGPGTRLTVT.

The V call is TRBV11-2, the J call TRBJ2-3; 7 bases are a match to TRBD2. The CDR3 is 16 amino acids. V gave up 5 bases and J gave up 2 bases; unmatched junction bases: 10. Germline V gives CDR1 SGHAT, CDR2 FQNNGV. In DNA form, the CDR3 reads TGTGCCAGCAGCCGACCATTAGCGGGTCCCACAGATACGCAGTATTTT. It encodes CASSRPLAGPTDTQYF.

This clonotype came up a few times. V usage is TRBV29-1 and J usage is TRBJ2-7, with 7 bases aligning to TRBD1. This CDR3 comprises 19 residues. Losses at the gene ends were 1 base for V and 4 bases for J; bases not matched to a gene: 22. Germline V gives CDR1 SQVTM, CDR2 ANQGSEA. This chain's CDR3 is CSVEGTLSHTGEFVYEQYF. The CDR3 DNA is TGCAGCGTTGAAGGGACCCTGAGCCATACAGGGGAATTTGTTTACGAGCAGTACTTC.

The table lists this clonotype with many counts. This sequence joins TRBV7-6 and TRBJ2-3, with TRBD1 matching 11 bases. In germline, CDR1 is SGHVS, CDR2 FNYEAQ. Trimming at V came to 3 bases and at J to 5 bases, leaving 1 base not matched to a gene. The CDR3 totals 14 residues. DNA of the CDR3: TGTGCCAGCAGCTTTGGGACAGGGGGAGATACGCAGTATTTT. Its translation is CASSFGTGGDTQYF.

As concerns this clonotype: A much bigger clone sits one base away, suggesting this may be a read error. The CDR3 loop is CASSLLGQIRNYGYTF. CDR3 coding DNA: TGTGCCAGCAGCTTGCTGGGACAGATTCGAAACTATGGCTACACCTTC. The J gene is TRBJ1-2, the V gene TRBV5-3; TRBD1 matches 7 bases. TRBV5-3 is sorted into the ORF group, with uncertain function. The CDR3 is 16 residues long.

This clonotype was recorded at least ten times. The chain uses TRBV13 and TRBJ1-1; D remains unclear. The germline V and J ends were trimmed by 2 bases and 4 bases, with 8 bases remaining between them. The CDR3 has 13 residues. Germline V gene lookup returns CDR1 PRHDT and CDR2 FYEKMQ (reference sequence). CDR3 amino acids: CASSLLVGTEAFF. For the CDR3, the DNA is TGTGCCAGCAGCTTACTTGTTGGCACTGAAGCTTTCTTT. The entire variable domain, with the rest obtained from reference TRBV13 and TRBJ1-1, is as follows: AAGVIQSPRHLIKEKRETATLKCYPIPRHDTVYWYQQGPGQDPQFLISFYEKMQSDKGSIPDRFSAQQFSDYHSELNMSSLELGDSALYFCASSLLVGTEAFFGQGTRLTVV.

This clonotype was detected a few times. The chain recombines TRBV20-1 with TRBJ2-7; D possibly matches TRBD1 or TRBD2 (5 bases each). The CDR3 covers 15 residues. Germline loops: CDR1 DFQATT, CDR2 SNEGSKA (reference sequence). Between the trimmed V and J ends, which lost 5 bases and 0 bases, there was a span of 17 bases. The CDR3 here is CSASNRDAGSYEQYF. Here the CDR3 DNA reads TGCAGTGCTTCTAACCGGGACGCCGGCTCCTACGAGCAGTACTTC.

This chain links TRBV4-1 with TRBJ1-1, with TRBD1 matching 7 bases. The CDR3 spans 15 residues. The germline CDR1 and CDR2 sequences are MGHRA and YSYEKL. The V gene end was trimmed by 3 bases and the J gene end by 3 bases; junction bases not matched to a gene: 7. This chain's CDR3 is CASSHQTGSDTEAFF. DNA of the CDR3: TGCGCCAGCAGCCACCAGACAGGGTCGGACACTGAAGCTTTCTTT.

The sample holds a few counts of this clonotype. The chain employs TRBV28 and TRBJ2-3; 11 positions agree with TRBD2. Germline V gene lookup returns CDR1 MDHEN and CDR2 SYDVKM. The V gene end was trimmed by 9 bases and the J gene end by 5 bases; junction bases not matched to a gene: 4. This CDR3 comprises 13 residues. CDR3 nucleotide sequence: TGTGCCAGTACTAGCGGGAGTGTAGATACGCAGTATTTT. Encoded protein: CASTSGSVDTQYF. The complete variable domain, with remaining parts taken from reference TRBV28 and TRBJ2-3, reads DVKVTQSSRYLVKRTGEKVFLECVQDMDHENMFWYRQDPGLGLRLIYFSYDVKMKEKGDIPEGYSVSREKKERFSLILESASTNQTSMYLCASTSGSVDTQYFGPGTRLTVL.

The CDR3 DNA reads TGTGCCAGCAGCCAAGAACGGACAGTTAGGGATTCTCGGGAAGTTTTT. Its protein is CASSQERTVRDSREVF. The rearrangement uses TRBV3-2 and TRBJ1-4; TRBD1 reflects the table's D call only, with no check against the DNA. TRBV3-2 is termed a pseudogene. CDR3 size: 16 residues.

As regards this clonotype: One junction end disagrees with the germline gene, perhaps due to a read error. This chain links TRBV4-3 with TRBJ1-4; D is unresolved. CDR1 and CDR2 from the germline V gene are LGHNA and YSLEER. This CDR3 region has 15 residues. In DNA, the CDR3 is TGCGCCAGCAGCCAAGATCGCTCAGGCGATGAAAAGCTGTTTTTT. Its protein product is CASSQDRSGDEKLFF.

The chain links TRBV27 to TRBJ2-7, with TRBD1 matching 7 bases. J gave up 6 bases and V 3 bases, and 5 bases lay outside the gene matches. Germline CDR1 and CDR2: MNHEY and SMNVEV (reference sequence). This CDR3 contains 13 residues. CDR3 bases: TGTGCCAGCAGTTTGGGGACAGCCACCGAGCAGTACTTC. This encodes CASSLGTATEQYF.

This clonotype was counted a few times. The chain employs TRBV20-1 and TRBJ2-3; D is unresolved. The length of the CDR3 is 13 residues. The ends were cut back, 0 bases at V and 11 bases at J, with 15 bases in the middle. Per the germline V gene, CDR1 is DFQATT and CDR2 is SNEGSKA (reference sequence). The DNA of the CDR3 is TGCAGTGCTAGAGATGCGCTCTATGATGAGCAGTATTTT. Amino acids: CSARDALYDEQYF.